This TCR beta chain was recorded in a study of breast tumors, draining lymph nodes, adjacent tissues. Study-level findings and limits: Data fit most tumor T cells coming from lymph node, expanding in tumor. Tumor and nontumor repertoires were significantly more similar in luminal-like than in basal-like breast cancer.

Breast cancer patients provided tissue from their axillary draining lymph nodes. TCRdb re-called the multiplex PCR reads with MiXCR, one entry per CDR3 protein. Here the sample spans under 250,000 distinct CDR3 sequences, about a third being singletons. There are 18 residues in the CDR3. V lost 4 bases to trimming and J lost 1 base; unmatched junction nucleotides: 11. In germline, CDR1 is SGHTA, CDR2 FQGNSA. In its sample, this clonotype was seen many times. What it binds is unknown. The chain has TRBV7-2 and TRBJ1-5; 9 nucleotides agree with TRBD1. This receptor was obtained from a female donor with breast cancer. Some clones in this sample may be carry-over from other donors' samples. Sequenced material: axillary lymph node tissue. The CDR3 spells CASSSVPGQGLSNQPQHF. CDR3 coding DNA: TGTGCCAGCAGCTCGGTCCCGGGACAGGGATTAAGCAATCAGCCCCAGCATTTT.